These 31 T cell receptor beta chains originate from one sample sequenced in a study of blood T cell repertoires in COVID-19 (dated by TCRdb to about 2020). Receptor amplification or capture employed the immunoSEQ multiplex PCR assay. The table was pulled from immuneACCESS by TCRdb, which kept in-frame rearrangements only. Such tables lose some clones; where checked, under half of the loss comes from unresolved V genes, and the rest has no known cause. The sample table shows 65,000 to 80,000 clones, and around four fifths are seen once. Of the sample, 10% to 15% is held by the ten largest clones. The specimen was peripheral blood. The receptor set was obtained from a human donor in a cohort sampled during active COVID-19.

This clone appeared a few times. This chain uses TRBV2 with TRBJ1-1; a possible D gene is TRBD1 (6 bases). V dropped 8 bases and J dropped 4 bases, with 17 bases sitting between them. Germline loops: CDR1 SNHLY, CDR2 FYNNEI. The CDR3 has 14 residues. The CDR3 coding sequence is TGTGCCAGCCAACTGGACAGCTACAGCACTGAAGCTTTCTTT. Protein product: CASQLDSYSTEAFF. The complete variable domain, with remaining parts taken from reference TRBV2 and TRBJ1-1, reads EPEVTQTPSHQVTQMGQEVILRCVPISNHLYFYWYRQILGQKVEFLVSFYNNEISEKSEIFDDQFSVERPDGSNFTLKIRSTKLEDSAMYFCASQLDSYSTEAFFGQGTRLTVV.

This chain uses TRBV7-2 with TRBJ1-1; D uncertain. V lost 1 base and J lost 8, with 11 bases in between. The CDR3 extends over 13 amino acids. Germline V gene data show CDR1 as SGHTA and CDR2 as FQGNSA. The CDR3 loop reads CASSLVVGREAFF. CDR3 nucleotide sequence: TGTGCCAGCAGCTTAGTTGTCGGCAGGGAAGCTTTCTTT.

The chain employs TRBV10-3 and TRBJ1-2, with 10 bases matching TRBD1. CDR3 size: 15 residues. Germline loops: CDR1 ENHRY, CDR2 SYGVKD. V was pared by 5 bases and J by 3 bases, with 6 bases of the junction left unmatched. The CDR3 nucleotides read TGTGCCATCAGTCCGACAGGGGGCCTGGACTATGGCTACACCTTC. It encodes CAISPTGGLDYGYTF.

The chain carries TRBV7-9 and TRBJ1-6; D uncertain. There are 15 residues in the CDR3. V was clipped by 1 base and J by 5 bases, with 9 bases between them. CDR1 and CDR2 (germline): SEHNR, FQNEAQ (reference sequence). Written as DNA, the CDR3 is TGTGCCAGCAGCTTAGAGCCGCCTAATAATTCACCCCTCCACTTT. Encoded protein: CASSLEPPNNSPLHF.

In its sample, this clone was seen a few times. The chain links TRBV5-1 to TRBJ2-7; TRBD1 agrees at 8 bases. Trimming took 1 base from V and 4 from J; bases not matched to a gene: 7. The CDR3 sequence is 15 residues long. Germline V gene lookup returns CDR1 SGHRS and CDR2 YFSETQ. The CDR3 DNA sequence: TGCGCCAGCAGCTTGCGGGCAGGGGGCGCTTACGAGCAGTACTTC. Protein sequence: CASSLRAGGAYEQYF.

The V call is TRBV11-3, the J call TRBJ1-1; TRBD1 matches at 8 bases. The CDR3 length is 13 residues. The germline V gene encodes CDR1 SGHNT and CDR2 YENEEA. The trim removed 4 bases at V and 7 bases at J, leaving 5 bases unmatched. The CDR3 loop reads CASSSDRGSEAFF. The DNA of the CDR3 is TGTGCCAGCAGCTCCGACAGGGGTAGTGAAGCTTTCTTT.

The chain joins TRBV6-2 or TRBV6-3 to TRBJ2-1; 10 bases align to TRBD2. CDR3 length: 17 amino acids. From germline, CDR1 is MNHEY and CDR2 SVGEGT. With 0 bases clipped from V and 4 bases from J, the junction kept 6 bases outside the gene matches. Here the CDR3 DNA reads TGTGCCAGCAGTTACTCCCCCACTAGCGGGATATACAATGAGCAGTTCTTC. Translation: CASSYSPTSGIYNEQFF.

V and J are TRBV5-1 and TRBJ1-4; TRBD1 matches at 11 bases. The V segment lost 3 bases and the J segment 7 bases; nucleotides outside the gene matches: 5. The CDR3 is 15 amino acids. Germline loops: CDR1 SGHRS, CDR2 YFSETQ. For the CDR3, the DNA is TGCGCCAGCAGCTGGACAGGGGGCAATTCTGAAAAACTGTTTTTT. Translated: CASSWTGGNSEKLFF.

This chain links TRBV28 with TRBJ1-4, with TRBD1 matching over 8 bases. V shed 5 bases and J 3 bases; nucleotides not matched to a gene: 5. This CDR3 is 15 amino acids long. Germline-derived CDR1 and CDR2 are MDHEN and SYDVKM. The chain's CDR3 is CASSQWTGSNEKLFF. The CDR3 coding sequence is TGTGCCAGCAGTCAATGGACAGGGTCTAATGAAAAACTGTTTTTT.

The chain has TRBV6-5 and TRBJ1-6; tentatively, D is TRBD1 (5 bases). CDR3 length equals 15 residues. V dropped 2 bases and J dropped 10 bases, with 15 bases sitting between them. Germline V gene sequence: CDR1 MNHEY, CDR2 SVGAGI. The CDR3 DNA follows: TGTGCCAGCAGTTACCGCGGCAGGGTTAAGTCACCCCTCCACTTT. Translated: CASSYRGRVKSPLHF.

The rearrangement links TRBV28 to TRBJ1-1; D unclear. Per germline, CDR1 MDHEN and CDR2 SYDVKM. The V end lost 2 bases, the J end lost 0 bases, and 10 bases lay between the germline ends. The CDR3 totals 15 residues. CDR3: CASSLTPGLNTEAFF. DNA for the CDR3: TGTGCCAGCAGTTTAACTCCGGGGTTGAACACTGAAGCTTTCTTT.

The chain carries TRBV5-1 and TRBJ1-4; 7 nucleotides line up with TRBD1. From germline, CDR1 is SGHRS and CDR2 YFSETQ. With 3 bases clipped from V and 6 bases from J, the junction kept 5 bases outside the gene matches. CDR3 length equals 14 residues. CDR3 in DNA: TGCGCCAGCAGCTCGAGGGGGCTGGATGAAAAACTGTTTTTT. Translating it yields CASSSRGLDEKLFF.

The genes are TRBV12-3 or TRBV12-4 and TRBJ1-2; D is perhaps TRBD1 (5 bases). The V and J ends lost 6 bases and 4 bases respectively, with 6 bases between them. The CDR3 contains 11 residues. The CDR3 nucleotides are TGTGCCAGCAGGACAGCCTATGGCTACACCTTC. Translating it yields CASRTAYGYTF.

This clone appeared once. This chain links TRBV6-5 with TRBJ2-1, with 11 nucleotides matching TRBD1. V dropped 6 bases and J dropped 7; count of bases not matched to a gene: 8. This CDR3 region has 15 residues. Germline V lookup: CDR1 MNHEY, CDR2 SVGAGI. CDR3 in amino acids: CASSLGDRGINEQFF. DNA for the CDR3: TGTGCCAGCAGCCTTGGGGACAGGGGGATTAATGAGCAGTTCTTC.

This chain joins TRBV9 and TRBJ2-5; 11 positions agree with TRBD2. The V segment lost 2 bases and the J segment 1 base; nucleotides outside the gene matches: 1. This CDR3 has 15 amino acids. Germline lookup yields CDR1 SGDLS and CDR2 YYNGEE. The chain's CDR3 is CASSVSGGAQETQYF. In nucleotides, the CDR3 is TGTGCCAGCAGCGTTAGCGGGGGGGCCCAAGAGACCCAGTACTTC.

The CDR3 nucleotides read TGTGCCAGCAGCGTGGGCCCTATCACAGATACGCAGTATTTT. This translates into CASSVGPITDTQYF. The chain links TRBV7-3 to TRBJ2-3; D call uncertain. Germline-derived CDR1 and CDR2 are SGHTA and FQGTGA. The CDR3 is 14 residues long. Between the trimmed V and J ends, which lost 5 bases and 2 bases, there was a span of 11 bases.

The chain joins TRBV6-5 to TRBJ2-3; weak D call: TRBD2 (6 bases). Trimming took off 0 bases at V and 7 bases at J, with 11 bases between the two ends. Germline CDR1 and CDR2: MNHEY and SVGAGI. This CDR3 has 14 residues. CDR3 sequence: CASSYSGGGNTQYF. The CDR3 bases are TGTGCCAGCAGTTACTCGGGAGGCGGGAATACGCAGTATTTT.

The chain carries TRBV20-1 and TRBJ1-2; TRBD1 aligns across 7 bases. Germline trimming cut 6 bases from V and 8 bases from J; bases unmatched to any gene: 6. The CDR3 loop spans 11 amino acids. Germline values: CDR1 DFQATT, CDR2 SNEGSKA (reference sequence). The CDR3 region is CSANTGVGYTF. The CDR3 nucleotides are TGCAGTGCCAATACAGGGGTCGGCTACACCTTC.

CDR3 DNA: TGTGCCAGCTCACCCTCCGGGACAGGTCTCTCACCCCTCCACTTT. Translating it yields CASSPSGTGLSPLHF. The V gene is TRBV18, the J gene TRBJ1-6, with 8 bases matching TRBD1. Per germline, CDR1 KGHSH and CDR2 LQKENI. J was trimmed by 10 bases and V by 3 bases; bases with no gene match: 8. The CDR3 extends over 15 amino acids.

CDR3 DNA sequence: TGTGCCAGCAGCTTAAAAATTGGGGGACTATCGAACACCGGGGAGCTGTTTTTT. Translating it yields CASSLKIGGLSNTGELFF. The rearrangement uses TRBV7-3 and TRBJ2-2; 7 positions agree with TRBD2. The CDR3 runs to 18 residues. Unmatched junction bases numbered 8, after V lost 1 base and J lost 0 bases. Germline assignment: CDR1 SGHTA and CDR2 FQGTGA.

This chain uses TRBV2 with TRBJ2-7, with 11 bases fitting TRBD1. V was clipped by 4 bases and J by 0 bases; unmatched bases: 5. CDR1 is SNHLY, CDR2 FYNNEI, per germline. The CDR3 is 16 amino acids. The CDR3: CASSGGTGGSSYEQYF. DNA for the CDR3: TGTGCCAGCAGTGGAGGGACAGGGGGTAGCTCCTACGAGCAGTACTTC.

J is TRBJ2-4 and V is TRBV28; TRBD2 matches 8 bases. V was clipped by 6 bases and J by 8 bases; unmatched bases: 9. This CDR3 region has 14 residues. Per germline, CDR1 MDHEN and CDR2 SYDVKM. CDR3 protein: CASRGAGVIHIQYF. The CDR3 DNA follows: TGTGCCAGCAGGGGAGCGGGAGTGATACACATTCAGTACTTC.

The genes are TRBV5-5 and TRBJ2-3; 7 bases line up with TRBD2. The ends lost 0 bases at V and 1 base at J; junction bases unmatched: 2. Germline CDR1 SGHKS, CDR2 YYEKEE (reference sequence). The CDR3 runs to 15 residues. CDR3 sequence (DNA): TGTGCCAGCAGCTTGGAGCTAGCGGGCACAGATACGCAGTATTTT. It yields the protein CASSLELAGTDTQYF.

The CDR3 protein is CASSLAVSDEQFF. CDR3 DNA sequence: TGCGCCAGCAGCTTGGCCGTTTCCGATGAGCAGTTCTTC. This chain uses TRBV5-1 with TRBJ2-1; D is unclear. CDR1 and CDR2 from the germline V gene are SGHRS and YFSETQ. The CDR3 extends over 13 amino acids. With 0 bases removed from V and 8 bases from J, the gap between germline ends came to 9 bases.

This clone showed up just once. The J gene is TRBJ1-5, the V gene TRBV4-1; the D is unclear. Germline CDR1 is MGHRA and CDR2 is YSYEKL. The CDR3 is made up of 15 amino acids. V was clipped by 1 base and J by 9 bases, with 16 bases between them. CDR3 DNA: TGCGCCAGCAGCCAAGTGGACCCCCGGGAGCCGCCCCAGCATTTT. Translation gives CASSQVDPREPPQHF.

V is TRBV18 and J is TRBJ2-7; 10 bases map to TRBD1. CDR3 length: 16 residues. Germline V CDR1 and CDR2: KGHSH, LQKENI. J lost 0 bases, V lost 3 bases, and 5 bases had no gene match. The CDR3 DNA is TGTGCCAGCTCACCCGGCGGGACAGGGGTCTCCTACGAGCAGTACTTC. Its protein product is CASSPGGTGVSYEQYF.

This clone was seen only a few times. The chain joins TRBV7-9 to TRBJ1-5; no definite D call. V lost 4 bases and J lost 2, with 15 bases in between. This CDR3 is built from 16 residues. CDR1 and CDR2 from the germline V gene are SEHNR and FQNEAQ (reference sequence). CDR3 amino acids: CASSWATPVGNQPQHF. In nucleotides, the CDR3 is TGTGCCAGCAGCTGGGCAACACCGGTGGGCAATCAGCCCCAGCATTTT.

CDR3 loop: CASSIGRGSGTEAFF. Here the CDR3 DNA reads TGCGCCAGCAGCATTGGCAGAGGGTCGGGCACTGAAGCTTTCTTT. The V and J genes are TRBV5-1 and TRBJ1-1; no clear D gene. The germline V and J ends were trimmed by 4 bases and 4 bases, with 17 bases remaining between them. Germline CDR1 and CDR2: SGHRS and YFSETQ. This CDR3 is built from 15 residues.

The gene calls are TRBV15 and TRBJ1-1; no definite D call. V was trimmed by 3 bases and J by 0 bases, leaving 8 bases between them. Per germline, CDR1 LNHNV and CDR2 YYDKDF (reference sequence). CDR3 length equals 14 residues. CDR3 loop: CATSSGRMNTEAFF. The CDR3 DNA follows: TGTGCCACCAGCAGCGGCAGGATGAACACTGAAGCTTTCTTT.

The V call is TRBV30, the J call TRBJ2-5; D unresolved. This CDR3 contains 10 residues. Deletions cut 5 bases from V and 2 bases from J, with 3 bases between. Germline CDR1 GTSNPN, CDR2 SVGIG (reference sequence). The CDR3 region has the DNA TGTGCCTGGTCTCAAGAGACCCAGTACTTC. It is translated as CAWSQETQYF. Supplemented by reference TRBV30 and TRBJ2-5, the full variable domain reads SQTIHQWPATLVQPVGSPLSLECTVEGTSNPNLYWYRQAAGRGLQLLFYSVGIGQISSEVPQNLSASRPQDRQFILSSKKLLLSDSGFYLCAWSQETQYFGPGTRLLVL.

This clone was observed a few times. This CDR3 reads CASRWGSMNTEAFF. The CDR3 region has the DNA TGTGCCAGTAGATGGGGCAGCATGAACACTGAAGCTTTCTTT. The rearrangement joins TRBV19 to TRBJ1-1; possible D gene TRBD1, 5 bases. Germline CDR1 LNHDA, CDR2 SQIVND (reference sequence). V was cut by 6 bases and J by 0 bases, with 11 bases left in between. The CDR3 contains 14 residues. The full variable domain, its missing parts supplied by reference TRBV19 and TRBJ1-1, is DGGITQSPKYLFRKEGQNVTLSCEQNLNHDAMYWYRQDPGQGLRLIYYSQIVNDFQKGDIAEGYSVSREKKESFPLTVTSAQKNPTAFYLCASRWGSMNTEAFFGQGTRLTVV.